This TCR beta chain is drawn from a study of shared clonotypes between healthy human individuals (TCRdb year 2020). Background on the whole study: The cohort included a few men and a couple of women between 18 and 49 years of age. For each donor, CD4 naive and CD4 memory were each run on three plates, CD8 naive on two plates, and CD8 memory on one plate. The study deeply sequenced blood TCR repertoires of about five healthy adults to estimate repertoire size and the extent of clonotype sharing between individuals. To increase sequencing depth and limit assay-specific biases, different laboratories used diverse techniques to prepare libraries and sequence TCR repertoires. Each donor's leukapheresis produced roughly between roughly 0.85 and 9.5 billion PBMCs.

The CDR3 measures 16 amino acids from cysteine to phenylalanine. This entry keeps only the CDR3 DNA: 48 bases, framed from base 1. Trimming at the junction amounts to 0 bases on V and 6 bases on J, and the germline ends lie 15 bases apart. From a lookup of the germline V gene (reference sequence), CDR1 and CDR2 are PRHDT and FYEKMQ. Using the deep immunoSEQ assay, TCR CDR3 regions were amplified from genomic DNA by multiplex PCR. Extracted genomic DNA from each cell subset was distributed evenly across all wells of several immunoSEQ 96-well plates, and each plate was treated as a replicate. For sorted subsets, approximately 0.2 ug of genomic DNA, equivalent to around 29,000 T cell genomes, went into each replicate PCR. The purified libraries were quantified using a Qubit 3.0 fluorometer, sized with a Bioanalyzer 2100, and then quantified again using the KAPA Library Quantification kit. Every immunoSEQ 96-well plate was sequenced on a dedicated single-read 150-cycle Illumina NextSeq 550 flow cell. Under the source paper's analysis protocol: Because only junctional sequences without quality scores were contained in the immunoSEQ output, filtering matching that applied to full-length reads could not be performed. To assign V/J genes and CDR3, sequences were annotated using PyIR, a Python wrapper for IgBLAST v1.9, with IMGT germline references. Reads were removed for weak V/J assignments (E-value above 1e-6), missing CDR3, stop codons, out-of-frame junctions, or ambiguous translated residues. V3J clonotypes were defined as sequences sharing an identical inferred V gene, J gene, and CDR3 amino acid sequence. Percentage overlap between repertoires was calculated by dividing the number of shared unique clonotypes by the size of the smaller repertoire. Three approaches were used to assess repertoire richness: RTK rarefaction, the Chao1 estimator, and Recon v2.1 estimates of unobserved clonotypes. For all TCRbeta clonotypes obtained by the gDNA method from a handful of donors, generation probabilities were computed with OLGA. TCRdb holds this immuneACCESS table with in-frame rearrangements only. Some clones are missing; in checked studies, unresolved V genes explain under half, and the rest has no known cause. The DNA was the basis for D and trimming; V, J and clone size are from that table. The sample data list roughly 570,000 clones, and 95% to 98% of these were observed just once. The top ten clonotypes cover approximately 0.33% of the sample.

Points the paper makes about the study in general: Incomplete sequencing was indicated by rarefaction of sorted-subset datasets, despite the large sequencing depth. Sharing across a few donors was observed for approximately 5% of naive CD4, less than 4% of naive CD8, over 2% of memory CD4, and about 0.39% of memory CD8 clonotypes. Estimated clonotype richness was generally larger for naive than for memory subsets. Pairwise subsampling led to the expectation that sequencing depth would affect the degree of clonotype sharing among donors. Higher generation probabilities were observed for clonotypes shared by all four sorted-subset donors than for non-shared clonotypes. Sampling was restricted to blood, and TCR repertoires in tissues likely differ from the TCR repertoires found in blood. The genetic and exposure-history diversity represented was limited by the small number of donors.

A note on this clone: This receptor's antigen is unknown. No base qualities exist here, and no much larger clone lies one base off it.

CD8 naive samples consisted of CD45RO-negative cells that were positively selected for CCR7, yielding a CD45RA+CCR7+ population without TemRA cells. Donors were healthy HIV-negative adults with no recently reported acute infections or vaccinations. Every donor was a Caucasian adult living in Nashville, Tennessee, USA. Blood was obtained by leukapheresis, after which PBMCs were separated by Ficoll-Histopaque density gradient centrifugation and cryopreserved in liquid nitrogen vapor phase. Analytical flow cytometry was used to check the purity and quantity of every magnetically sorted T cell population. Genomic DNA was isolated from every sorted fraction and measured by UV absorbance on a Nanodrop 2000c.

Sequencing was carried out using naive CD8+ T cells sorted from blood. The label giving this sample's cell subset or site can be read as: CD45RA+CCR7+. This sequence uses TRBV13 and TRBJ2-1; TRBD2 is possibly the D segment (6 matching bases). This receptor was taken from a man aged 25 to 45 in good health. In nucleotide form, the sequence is TGTGCCAGCAGCTTAGGCCCCCGTCGAGCGGGCAATGAGCAGTTCTTC. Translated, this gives CASSLGPRRAGNEQFF. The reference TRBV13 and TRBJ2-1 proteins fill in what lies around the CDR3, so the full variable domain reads AAGVIQSPRHLIKEKRETATLKCYPIPRHDTVYWYQQGPGQDPQFLISFYEKMQSDKGSIPDRFSAQQFSDYHSELNMSSLELGDSALYFCASSLGPRRAGNEQFFGPGTRLTVL.